A selection of T cell receptor beta chains follows, all from one sample in a study of cytomegalovirus exposure and HLA in healthy donors. Produced via immunoSEQ multiplex PCR; TCRdb's table is partial and in-frame only. The data contain 90,000 to 150,000 clones, more than 60% of them seen just once; the ten biggest clones take up around 4.2%. The sequenced material came from PBMCs. These receptors all stem from a woman in her 40s in good health and CMV-seronegative. Both conserved end residues are part of each CDR3. The D gene is left open where the match is weak. Not all rows give a size; the values are once, few, many and, for expanded clones, a class.

V	length	J	size	D	CDR3	DNA
TRBV10-3	13	TRBJ2-5	NA	NA	CAISEDPQESQYF	TGTGCCATCAGTGAGGATCCTCAAGAGAGCCAGTACTTC
TRBV7-2	13	TRBJ1-1	once	NA	CASRGPGRGKAFF	TGTGCCAGCAGGGGACCCGGACGGGGGAAAGCTTTCTTT
TRBV5-6	15	TRBJ1-6	NA	NA	CASSFYRVKGSPLHF	TGTGCCAGCAGCTTTTACAGGGTAAAAGGTTCACCCCTCCACTTT
TRBV28	14	TRBJ1-5	few	NA	CASSWDGGNQPQHF	TGTGCCAGCAGTTGGGACGGGGGTAATCAGCCCCAGCATTTT
TRBV18	18	TRBJ1-2	NA	TRBD1	CASSPRFNRGPGNYGYTF	TGTGCCAGCTCACCACGGTTCAACAGGGGCCCAGGGAACTATGGCTACACCTTC
TRBV5-6	12	TRBJ1-3	NA	NA	CASTSPGNTIYF	TGTGCCAGCACCTCCCCCGGAAACACCATATATTTT
TRBV6-5	15	TRBJ2-7	NA	TRBD1	CASSYLRDRGYEQYF	TGTGCCAGCAGTTACCTTCGGGACAGGGGTTACGAGCAGTACTTC
TRBV5-1	13	TRBJ2-7	NA	TRBD1	CASSPDREDEQYF	TGCGCCAGCAGCCCCGACAGGGAAGACGAGCAGTACTTC
TRBV5-1	20	TRBJ1-6	NA	TRBD1	CASSSAPSGTGVGNNSPLHF	TGCGCCAGCAGCTCGGCTCCCTCCGGGACAGGGGTTGGGAACAATTCACCCCTCCACTTT
TRBV5-4	13	TRBJ1-2	NA	NA	CASSLEHGGSTTF	TGTGCCAGCAGCTTGGAACACGGCGGGTCCACGACCTTC
TRBV7-9	14	TRBJ2-2	NA	NA	CASSFDRNTGELFF	TGTGCCAGCAGCTTCGACAGGAACACCGGGGAGCTGTTTTTT
TRBV2	13	TRBJ2-2	few	NA	CASSGVGVGELFF	TGTGCCAGCAGTGGGGTAGGGGTCGGGGAGCTGTTTTTT
TRBV6-6	13	TRBJ2-5	NA	TRBD1	CASSYQGTGPQYF	TGTGCCAGCAGTTACCAGGGGACAGGCCCTCAATACTTC
TRBV5-5	15	TRBJ2-3	few	TRBD2	CASSSPAGVKDTQYF	TGTGCCAGCAGCTCCCCAGCGGGAGTCAAAGATACGCAGTATTTT
TRBV18	15	TRBJ2-7	NA	TRBD2	CASSLLAGTAYEQYF	TGTGCCAGCTCACTTCTAGCGGGAACTGCCTACGAGCAGTACTTC
TRBV11-3	16	TRBJ2-2	many	TRBD1	CASSFTGGPSTGELFF	TGTGCCAGCAGCTTCACAGGGGGCCCTTCCACCGGGGAGCTGTTTTTT
TRBV5-4	16	TRBJ1-1	once	NA	CASSLAGGVGNTEAFF	TGTGCCAGCAGCTTGGCCGGGGGGGTCGGGAACACTGAAGCTTTCTTT
TRBV10-3	16	TRBJ2-5	once	NA	CAISGGGRVSQETQYF	TGTGCCATCAGTGGGGGGGGCAGGGTGAGCCAAGAGACCCAGTACTTC
TRBV7-9	16	TRBJ1-3	NA	NA	CASSPWADYSGNTIYF	TGTGCCAGCAGCCCGTGGGCCGATTACTCTGGAAACACCATATATTTT
TRBV15	13	TRBJ2-3	NA	NA	CATARVGPDTQYF	TGTGCCACCGCCAGGGTGGGCCCAGATACGCAGTATTTT
TRBV7-7	15	TRBJ2-3	NA	TRBD2	CASSLGLSGRDTQYF	TGTGCTAGCAGCTTAGGGCTTAGCGGGAGAGATACGCAGTATTTT
TRBV18	14	TRBJ1-1	few	NA	CASSPGPVLSEAFF	TGTGCCAGCTCACCGGGGCCAGTCCTATCTGAAGCTTTCTTT
TRBV27	14	TRBJ2-7	NA	NA	CASSRRETPYEQYF	TGTGCCAGCAGTAGGAGGGAGACGCCCTACGAGCAGTACTTC
TRBV5-1	19	TRBJ2-1	once	TRBD1	CASSLRGSNTGGSYNGQFF	TGCGCCAGCAGCTTACGAGGGTCTAATACAGGGGGGTCCTACAATGGGCAGTTCTTC
TRBV6-1	13	TRBJ1-1	once	NA	CASSEVRNTEAFF	TGTGCCAGCAGTGAAGTCCGGAACACTGAAGCTTTCTTT
TRBV7-9	13	TRBJ1-1	NA	TRBD1	CASSIGQGVEAFF	TGTGCCAGCAGTATTGGACAGGGGGTTGAAGCTTTCTTT
TRBV28	13	TRBJ1-2	few	TRBD1	CASSSTGGYGYTF	TGTGCCAGCAGTTCCACAGGGGGCTATGGCTACACCTTC
TRBV7-9	19	TRBJ2-7	NA	TRBD1	CASSPPPGQGSKVLYEQYF	TGTGCCAGCAGCCCGCCCCCGGGACAGGGTTCCAAAGTTCTCTACGAGCAGTACTTC
TRBV6-1	17	TRBJ2-4	NA	NA	CASSEEFGAPTKNIQYF	TGTGCCAGCAGTGAAGAATTTGGGGCACCCACCAAAAACATTCAGTACTTC
TRBV7-2	13	TRBJ1-1	NA	TRBD1	CASRLTGDTEAFF	TGTGCCAGCAGACTCACAGGGGACACTGAAGCTTTCTTT
TRBV4-3	15	TRBJ1-2	NA	NA	CASSQEIGQNYGYTF	TGCGCCAGCAGCCAAGAAATTGGACAGAACTATGGCTACACCTTC
TRBV7-9	18	TRBJ1-6	NA	TRBD1	CASSHRDSGRGYNSPLHF	TGTGCCAGCAGCCACCGGGACAGTGGACGCGGGTATAATTCACCCCTCCACTTT
TRBV5-8	15	TRBJ2-2	NA	NA	CASSPIPGETGELFF	TGTGCCAGCAGTCCTATCCCCGGAGAGACCGGGGAGCTGTTTTTT